This T cell receptor (beta chain) came from a study of vaccination and CD4 T cells after COVID-19. As for the study in general: Collection of post-vaccine samples followed dose two by a median approximately 68 days, spanning a range of 14 to 241. The authors exposed cells to overlapping spike peptides derived from SARS-CoV-2, HCoV-NL63, HCoV-OC43 and HCoV-229E. Notes on the study in general: Researchers looked at relatively few convalescent patients and had no early post-infection timepoints.

Treatment described: 10-day PBMC culture with coronavirus spike peptide pools or control peptides (ViraFEST assay). Comment on this clonotype: The antigen is undetermined.

The Oncomine TCR Beta short-read assay was applied to DNA of cultured CD4+ T cells. In this case, cultured CD4+ T cells provided the extracted genomic DNA. MiXCR was run by TCRdb on the PCR reads, yielding one entry per CDR3 protein. This table holds 18,000 or so distinct CDR3 sequences, about 42% found once. Between the trimmed V and J ends, which lost 10 bases and 5 bases, there was a span of 21 bases. In germline, CDR1 is SNHLY, CDR2 FYNNEI. The CDR3 has 14 residues. Here the sequenced sample was CD4+ T cells from blood, cultured in vitro, taken before SARS-CoV-2 vaccination. This sequence was found in a human donor who received a COVID-19 vaccine. The chain uses TRBV2 and TRBJ2-7; D is possibly TRBD1 or TRBD2 (5 bases each). CDR3 sequence: CAIRDGASLDEQYF. Written as DNA, the CDR3 is TGTGCCATCAGGGACGGGGCGAGCTTAGACGAGCAGTACTTC.